This T cell receptor beta chain was sequenced during a study of T cell responses to AZD1222 COVID-19 vaccine. Profiling relied on immunoSEQ multiplex PCR, and the TCRdb table lists in-frame clones only, not all of them. The sample holds 150,000 to 200,000 clones, around nine tenths seen once. Study results and caveats: Only a handful of AZD1222 recipients, six or seven in all, had baseline seropositivity.

The germline V gene has CDR1 LNHDA and CDR2 SQIVND (reference sequence). The CDR3 spans 14 residues. V lost 9 bases and J 6 bases, leaving 18 bases between the germline ends. Worth noting for this clone: Its antigen is unidentified.

V usage is TRBV19 and J usage is TRBJ1-5; no firm D call. The TCR comes from an adult in good health. Sequencing used peripheral blood, obtained on day 0 of AZD1222 vaccination. The DNA for the CDR3 is TGTGCCAGCGACTCCCTCTCAAGGGCTCAGCCCCAGCATTTT. It encodes CASDSLSRAQPQHF.